The 32 T cell receptor beta chains given below trace back to one sample, sequenced in a study of cytomegalovirus exposure and HLA in healthy donors. The table came from immunoSEQ multiplex PCR; TCRdb's copy has only in-frame clones and leaves some out. Among around 150,000 clones, roughly 91% were seen once, and the ten largest hold roughly 4.2%. The source material was PBMCs. Receptor source: a man between 18 and 35 years old in good health and CMV-seropositive.

The chain links TRBV7-2 to TRBJ2-5, with D possibly TRBD2 on 6 matching bases. Deletions cut 1 base from V and 4 bases from J, with 10 bases between. The CDR3 runs 14 residues. Germline V gene data show CDR1 as SGHTA and CDR2 as FQGNSA. CDR3 sequence: CASSLGRAPETQYF. Written as DNA, the CDR3 is TGTGCCAGCAGCTTAGGGAGGGCCCCAGAGACCCAGTACTTC. Together with reference TRBV7-2 and TRBJ2-5, the CDR3 gives the full variable domain: GAGVSQSPSNKVTEKGKDVELRCDPISGHTALYWYRQSLGQGLEFLIYFQGNSAPDKSGLPSDRFSAERTGGSVSTLTIQRTQQEDSAVYLCASSLGRAPETQYFGPGTRLLVL.

V and J are TRBV27 and TRBJ1-4, with a tentative D call TRBD1 (5 bases). Germline assignment: CDR1 MNHEY and CDR2 SMNVEV (reference sequence). Trimming took off 8 bases at V and 0 bases at J, with 13 bases between the two ends. The CDR3 extends over 15 amino acids. CDR3 sequence reads: CASASDSPTNEKLFF. The CDR3 coding sequence is TGTGCCAGCGCCTCTGACAGTCCAACTAATGAAAAACTGTTTTTT.

This chain uses TRBV5-1 with TRBJ2-7; perhaps TRBD2 as D (5 bases). CDR1 and CDR2 from the germline V gene are SGHRS and YFSETQ. The CDR3 runs 13 residues. V was clipped by 5 bases and J by 4 bases, with 13 bases between them. CDR3 residues: CASRSIGSYEQYF. The CDR3 DNA reads as TGCGCCAGCAGGTCGATAGGGAGTTACGAGCAGTACTTC. Complete variable domain (other parts from reference TRBV5-1 and TRBJ2-7): KAGVTQTPRYLIKTRGQQVTLSCSPISGHRSVSWYQQTPGQGLQFLFEYFSETQRNKGNFPGRFSGRQFSNSRSEMNVSTLELGDSALYLCASRSIGSYEQYFGPGTRLTVT.

The rearrangement joins TRBV29-1 to TRBJ2-5; D might be TRBD2 (5 bases). Germline values: CDR1 SQVTM, CDR2 ANQGSEA. The CDR3 totals 14 residues. Trimming took 4 bases from V and 5 from J, leaving 17 bases between them. CDR3 DNA: TGCAGCGTTGTGCTCGGAGCTAGCTGGGAGACCCAGTACTTC. Amino acid sequence: CSVVLGASWETQYF.

The chain combines TRBV27 with TRBJ2-1; 8 bases map to TRBD2. The germline V gene encodes CDR1 MNHEY and CDR2 SMNVEV (reference sequence). This CDR3 has 15 residues. Losses at the gene ends were 2 bases for V and 7 bases for J; bases not matched to a gene: 7. CDR3: CASSLRAGAPNEQFF. In DNA form, the CDR3 reads TGTGCCAGCAGTTTACGAGCGGGGGCCCCGAATGAGCAGTTCTTC.

In the case of this clone: The germline gene is not matched at one end of the junction; a read error may be the cause. The gene calls are TRBV4-1 and TRBJ2-7; 10 positions match TRBD2. CDR3 length equals 16 residues. From germline, CDR1 is MGHRA and CDR2 YSYEKL. CDR3 sequence reads: CASSKEGLAGAYEQYF. The CDR3 DNA is TGCGCCAGCAGCAAAGAGGGGCTAGCGGGAGCCTACGAGCAGTACTTC.

This clone was picked up one time. The chain couples TRBV25-1 to TRBJ1-4; 7 bases are a match to TRBD1. Looked up from germline, CDR1 is MGHDK and CDR2 is SYGVNS. Trimming cost V 4 bases and J 6 bases; bases outside gene matches: 8. The CDR3 extends over 15 amino acids. CDR3 protein: CASSGGQVRDEKLFF. CDR3 nucleotides: TGTGCCAGCAGTGGAGGACAGGTTCGCGATGAAAAACTGTTTTTT.

The chain is built from TRBV15 and TRBJ2-7; 7 bases agree with TRBD2. Germline assignment: CDR1 LNHNV and CDR2 YYDKDF (reference sequence). J was trimmed by 2 bases and V by 8 bases; bases with no gene match: 6. CDR3 length equals 13 residues. The CDR3 nucleotides read TGTGCCACCCGCGCGAGCGGGACCTACGAGCAGTACTTC. Its protein is CATRASGTYEQYF.

V usage is TRBV6-1 and J usage is TRBJ2-3; D might be TRBD2 (8 bases). V lost 4 bases, J lost 0 bases, and 17 bases lay in between. CDR3 length equals 17 residues. In germline, CDR1 is MNHNS, CDR2 SASEGT. The CDR3 protein is CASSGRGLAGSTDTQYF. The CDR3 DNA follows: TGTGCCAGCAGTGGGAGGGGGCTAGCGGGCAGCACAGATACGCAGTATTTT.

The rearrangement joins TRBV6-1 to TRBJ2-7, with D uncertain. This CDR3 has 15 amino acids. Trimming cost V 7 bases and J 7 bases, with 23 bases left between them. From germline, CDR1 is MNHNS and CDR2 SASEGT. The CDR3 sequence: CASIEASPPTREQYF. CDR3 DNA: TGTGCCAGCATCGAAGCATCGCCTCCCACGAGGGAGCAGTACTTC.

V usage is TRBV11-2 and J usage is TRBJ2-7, with TRBD2 as a possible D gene (5 bases). This CDR3 is 14 amino acids long. Germline-derived CDR1 and CDR2 are SGHAT and FQNNGV. With 5 bases removed from V and 6 bases from J, the gap between germline ends came to 17 bases. As DNA, the CDR3 is TGTGCCAGCAGCACAATACGTACGGGGTTCGAGCAGTACTTC. Translated, it gives CASSTIRTGFEQYF.

The chain has TRBV27 and TRBJ1-2; weak D call: TRBD1 (5 bases). In germline, CDR1 is MNHEY, CDR2 SMNVEV (reference sequence). This CDR3 has 13 residues. The V end lost 3 bases, the J end lost 10 bases, and 15 bases lay between the germline ends. CDR3 in amino acids: CASSLVGQGAYTF. The CDR3 DNA reads as TGTGCCAGCAGTTTGGTAGGGCAGGGTGCCTACACCTTC.

The rearrangement uses TRBV2 and TRBJ2-3, with 7 bases lining up with TRBD2. The CDR3 has 15 amino acids. The V and J ends lost 5 bases and 0 bases, in that order; junction bases with no gene match: 5. Germline V CDR1 and CDR2: SNHLY, FYNNEI. CDR3 loop: CASSSGTTSTDTQYF. The CDR3 nucleotides read TGTGCCAGCAGTTCCGGGACTACCAGCACAGATACGCAGTATTTT.

This clone is a singleton in its sample. This chain links TRBV7-2 with TRBJ1-4, with TRBD1 matching 9 bases. The CDR3 consists of 15 residues. Germline assignment: CDR1 SGHTA and CDR2 FQGNSA. The V segment lost 5 bases and the J segment 4 bases; nucleotides outside the gene matches: 5. CDR3 residues: CASSRRDRDNEKLFF. The CDR3 nucleotides read TGTGCCAGCAGCCGCCGGGACAGGGATAATGAAAAACTGTTTTTT.

The genes are TRBV7-2 and TRBJ2-1; no clear D. This CDR3 has 13 residues. Germline CDR1 reads SGHTA; CDR2 reads FQGNSA. V lost 1 base and J lost 6, with 7 bases in between. CDR3 DNA: TGTGCCAGCAGCTTAGGACACCTCAATGAGCAGTTCTTC. Protein sequence: CASSLGHLNEQFF.

This clone was seen a few times. The chain employs TRBV18 and TRBJ2-7; 8 bases fit TRBD2. CDR1 is KGHSH and CDR2 is LQKENI in the germline V gene. Trimming removed 5 bases from V and 3 bases from J; junction bases left unmatched: 6. The CDR3 runs to 14 residues. The CDR3: CASSSRTSSYEQYF. In nucleotides, the CDR3 is TGTGCCAGCTCATCACGGACTAGCAGCTACGAGCAGTACTTC.

The chain uses TRBV19 and TRBJ1-4; TRBD1 might be the D (5 bases). Germline CDR1 LNHDA, CDR2 SQIVND (reference sequence). V lost 3 bases, J lost 8 bases, and 10 bases lay in between. There are 13 residues in the CDR3. CDR3: CASSMDIEEKLFF. The CDR3 nucleotides are TGTGCCAGTAGTATGGACATTGAAGAAAAACTGTTTTTT. The full variable domain, completed using reference TRBV19 and TRBJ1-4, is DGGITQSPKYLFRKEGQNVTLSCEQNLNHDAMYWYRQDPGQGLRLIYYSQIVNDFQKGDIAEGYSVSREKKESFPLTVTSAQKNPTAFYLCASSMDIEEKLFFGSGTQLSVL.

The chain is built from TRBV28 and TRBJ2-7; 8 bases fit TRBD1. Per the germline V gene, CDR1 is MDHEN and CDR2 is SYDVKM. With V trimmed by 4 bases and J by 4 bases, 9 bases remained unmatched. The CDR3 runs to 15 residues. As DNA, the CDR3 is TGTGCCAGCAGTTCGACAGGGGTCCTCTCATACGAGCAGTACTTC. Translating it yields CASSSTGVLSYEQYF.

The CDR3 sequence is CASGLVTKTRAPYEQYF. The CDR3 coding sequence is TGTGCTAGTGGTTTGGTTACGAAAACGAGGGCCCCCTACGAGCAGTACTTC. V gene TRBV12-5 combines with J gene TRBJ2-7, with D perhaps TRBD2 (5 bases). V was trimmed by 0 bases and J by 2 bases, leaving 17 bases between them. Germline V CDR1 and CDR2: LGHNT, FRNRAP. The CDR3 is 17 amino acids.

The chain carries TRBV9 and TRBJ2-3, with 9 bases lining up with TRBD2. The CDR3 contains 15 residues. The ends lost 6 bases at V and 3 bases at J; junction bases unmatched: 8. Germline lookup yields CDR1 SGDLS and CDR2 YYNGEE. In nucleotides, the CDR3 is TGTGCCAGCAATATAGCGGGAGCCGCTACAGATACGCAGTATTTT. Its protein product is CASNIAGAATDTQYF.

This clone appeared a single time. The chain combines TRBV27 with TRBJ1-2; 9 nucleotides align to TRBD1. Germline CDR1 reads MNHEY; CDR2 reads SMNVEV (reference sequence). This CDR3 comprises 14 residues. The V segment lost 4 bases and the J segment 5 bases; nucleotides outside the gene matches: 5. The CDR3: CASSSGQGRYGYTF. The CDR3 DNA reads TGTGCCAGCAGTTCAGGACAGGGGCGTTATGGCTACACCTTC.

This sequence joins TRBV4-2 and TRBJ2-2; 13 bases line up with TRBD2. The CDR3 runs 17 residues. Germline V gene lookup returns CDR1 LGHNA and CDR2 YNFKEQ. Trimming took 4 bases from V and 0 from J; bases not matched to a gene: 2. In DNA form, the CDR3 reads TGTGCCAGCAGCCGAGGGACTAGCGGGGCGAACACCGGGGAGCTGTTTTTT. It codes for CASSRGTSGANTGELFF.

The chain carries TRBV28 and TRBJ1-5; D may be TRBD1 (6 bases). Per germline, CDR1 MDHEN and CDR2 SYDVKM. V was trimmed by 8 bases and J by 4 bases, leaving 21 bases between them. This CDR3 contains 16 residues. CDR3 residues: CASLPATGRGNQPQHF. In nucleotides, the CDR3 is TGTGCCAGCTTACCCGCTACAGGGAGAGGAAATCAGCCCCAGCATTTT.

This clone was seen once. The chain couples TRBV25-1 to TRBJ1-2; D is perhaps TRBD1 (5 bases). This CDR3 spans 13 amino acids. Trimming cost V 8 bases and J 2 bases, with 12 bases left between them. The germline V gene has CDR1 MGHDK and CDR2 SYGVNS. CDR3: CASSYSGNYGYTF. The DNA for the CDR3 is TGTGCCAGCTCCTACTCAGGGAACTATGGCTACACCTTC.

The V and J genes are TRBV11-2 and TRBJ2-1; possibly TRBD2 for D (5 bases). The CDR3 is 16 amino acids. The V gene lost 7 bases and the J gene lost 0 bases, with 16 bases spanning the gap. The germline V gene has CDR1 SGHAT and CDR2 FQNNGV. CDR3 sequence (DNA): TGTGCCAGCACGCGAACAACGGGATTCTCCTACAATGAGCAGTTCTTC. Translation gives CASTRTTGFSYNEQFF.

The chain recombines TRBV6-5 with TRBJ2-7, with TRBD1 as a possible D gene (6 bases). The CDR3 has 15 amino acids. Trimming cost V 3 bases and J 4 bases, with 16 bases left between them. The germline V gene has CDR1 MNHEY and CDR2 SVGAGI. The CDR3 sequence is CASSYSAGAGYEQYF. The CDR3 nucleotides are TGTGCCAGCAGTTATAGTGCAGGGGCGGGTTACGAGCAGTACTTC.

The V call is TRBV5-6, the J call TRBJ2-7; 7 positions agree with TRBD1. V trimming: 0 bases; J trimming: 3 bases; junction bases outside the gene matches: 6. The CDR3 contains 15 residues. Germline V CDR1 and CDR2: SGHDT, YYEEEE. The CDR3 coding sequence is TGTGCCAGCAGCTTGGCCCCGGGACAGAACTACGAGCAGTACTTC. The encoded protein is CASSLAPGQNYEQYF.

This clone has more than one count but fewer than ten. The chain is built from TRBV19 and TRBJ1-3, with unresolved D. The CDR3 has 16 residues. Germline CDR1 is LNHDA and CDR2 is SQIVND (reference sequence). Trimming cost V 6 bases and J 2 bases, with 17 bases left between them. The CDR3 region is CASSQEGGLTGNTIYF. CDR3 DNA: TGTGCCAGTAGCCAAGAGGGCGGACTGACTGGAAACACCATATATTTT.

CDR3 protein: CASSLIRETQYF. In nucleotides, the CDR3 is TGCGCCAGCAGCTTGATCCGGGAGACCCAGTACTTC. The chain combines TRBV5-1 with TRBJ2-5; D uncertain. This CDR3 region has 12 residues. V was trimmed by 1 base and J by 5 bases, leaving 6 bases between them. The V gene's germline CDR1 is SGHRS and CDR2 YFSETQ.

This rearrangement joins TRBV27 to TRBJ2-7; TRBD1 aligns across 7 bases. Germline values: CDR1 MNHEY, CDR2 SMNVEV (reference sequence). V lost 3 bases to trimming and J lost 2 bases; unmatched junction nucleotides: 1. There are 13 residues in the CDR3. CDR3 in amino acids: CASSFTGAYEQYF. Here the CDR3 DNA reads TGTGCCAGCAGTTTCACAGGGGCCTACGAGCAGTACTTC.

The chain combines TRBV27 with TRBJ1-2; 8 positions match TRBD1. The CDR3 runs 15 residues. CDR1 is MNHEY and CDR2 is SMNVEV in the germline V gene (reference sequence). Losses at the gene ends were 2 bases for V and 4 bases for J; bases not matched to a gene: 6. The CDR3 DNA follows: TGTGCCAGCAGTTTAGGGGACAGGCTGGGCTATGGCTACACCTTC. Translation: CASSLGDRLGYGYTF.

The chain combines TRBV7-2 with TRBJ2-5; a weak D match, TRBD2 (5 bases). V lost 7 bases and J lost 3, with 12 bases in between. The CDR3 covers 13 residues. Germline V gene sequence: CDR1 SGHTA, CDR2 FQGNSA. The CDR3 DNA reads as TGTGCCAGCAACCCGGGGATAAAAGAGACCCAGTACTTC. Translated, it gives CASNPGIKETQYF.